Presented here are 21 T cell receptor beta chains from one specimen sequenced in a study of shared clonotypes between healthy human individuals. TCRdb's copy holds only in-frame clones and misses some; the assay was immunoSEQ multiplex PCR. The table shows some 1,100,000 clones, with more than 75% occurring only once. The sequenced sample was memory CD4+ T cells from PBMCs. Subset specified: CD45RA-negative fraction. These receptor sequences come from a man aged 18 to 30 in good health. Some clones in this sample may be carry-over from other donors' samples.

The rearrangement joins TRBV10-2 to TRBJ1-2; D call uncertain. There are 12 residues in the CDR3. The V end was cut by 7 bases, the J end by 3 bases, with 9 bases between. Per the germline V gene, CDR1 is WSHSY and CDR2 is SAAADI. CDR3 coding DNA: TGCGCCAGCATGACGGGTGACTATGGCTACACCTTC. This translates into CASMTGDYGYTF.

The chain recombines TRBV7-8 with TRBJ2-2; no firm D call. CDR1 SGHVS and CDR2 FQNEAQ come from the germline V gene. The CDR3 extends over 8 amino acids. V lost 7 bases and J 16 bases, leaving 7 bases between the germline ends. CDR3 in amino acids: CASTPPFF. In DNA, the CDR3 is TGTGCCAGCACACCCCCGTTTTTT.

This clone was picked up a small number of times. The gene calls are TRBV2 and TRBJ2-5; D call uncertain. Germline V lookup: CDR1 SNHLY, CDR2 FYNNEI. This CDR3 is built from 11 residues. Trimming cost V 8 bases and J 4 bases, with 8 bases left between them. The CDR3 region is CASQTGETQYF. Here the CDR3 DNA reads TGTGCCAGCCAAACGGGAGAGACCCAGTACTTC.

This clone was counted a few times. This chain links TRBV7-9 with TRBJ2-5; no clear D gene. V was cut by 4 bases and J by 5 bases, with 14 bases left in between. The CDR3 has 14 residues. Germline V gene sequence: CDR1 SEHNR, CDR2 FQNEAQ (reference sequence). This CDR3 is CASSSIKGAETQYF. The CDR3, as DNA: TGTGCCAGCAGCTCTATCAAGGGTGCCGAGACCCAGTACTTC. The variable domain in full, completed from reference TRBV7-9 and TRBJ2-5, reads DTGVSQNPRHKITKRGQNVTFRCDPISEHNRLYWYRQTLGQGPEFLTYFQNEAQLEKSRLLSDRFSAERPKGSFSTLEIQRTEQGDSAMYLCASSSIKGAETQYFGPGTRLLVL.

This clone has a handful of counts. V is TRBV30 and J is TRBJ1-1, with D possibly being TRBD1 (6 bases). This CDR3 has 14 residues. CDR1 is GTSNPN and CDR2 is SVGIG in the germline V gene (reference sequence). The V end was cut by 5 bases, the J end by 2 bases, with 15 bases between. The CDR3 spells CAWGSGGTNTEAFF. Written as DNA, the CDR3 is TGTGCCTGGGGAAGCGGGGGCACAAACACTGAAGCTTTCTTT.

Note on this clone: A read error is the likely source, as a far larger clone sits one nucleotide away. The V and J genes are TRBV5-6 and TRBJ2-1, with 14 bases aligning to TRBD2. The germline gives CDR1 SGHDT, CDR2 YYEEEE. The junction had 2 bases not matched to a gene; V was cut back by 5 bases and J by 7 bases. There are 14 residues in the CDR3. CDR3 loop: CASSGTSGSNEQFF. The CDR3, as DNA: TGTGCCAGCAGTGGGACTAGCGGGAGTAATGAGCAGTTCTTC. Looking up the rest from reference TRBV5-6 and TRBJ2-1 gives the full variable domain: DAGVTQSPTHLIKTRGQQVTLRCSPKSGHDTVSWYQQALGQGPQFIFQYYEEEERQRGNFPDRFSGHQFPNYSSELNVNALLLGDSALYLCASSGTSGSNEQFFGPGTRLTVL.

This clone was counted between two and nine times. The V call is TRBV11-2, the J call TRBJ2-7; 9 bases align to TRBD1. CDR3 length: 16 residues. Germline loops: CDR1 SGHAT, CDR2 FQNNGV. V lost 5 bases to trimming and J lost 3 bases; unmatched junction nucleotides: 11. CDR3 loop: CASSPLSGQGFYEQYF. The DNA for the CDR3 is TGTGCCAGCAGCCCCTTATCGGGACAGGGTTTCTACGAGCAGTACTTC.

The rearrangement links TRBV5-6 to TRBJ2-3; D uncertain. The V end was cut by 2 bases, the J end by 2 bases, with 12 bases between. The germline gives CDR1 SGHDT, CDR2 YYEEEE. The CDR3 sequence is 15 residues long. The CDR3 region is CASSLPYANTDTQYF. In nucleotides, the CDR3 is TGTGCCAGCAGCTTACCCTACGCGAACACAGATACGCAGTATTTT.

This rearrangement joins TRBV6-6 to TRBJ1-4; D unresolved. The CDR3 has 16 amino acids. Germline loops: CDR1 MNHNY, CDR2 SVGAGI (reference sequence). Trimming stripped 1 base from V and 4 bases from J, with 13 bases between. CDR3 nucleotide sequence: TGTGCCAGCAGTTACTTTGCAAATGGGGTTAATGAAAAACTGTTTTTT. Protein sequence: CASSYFANGVNEKLFF.

The chain uses TRBV5-6 and TRBJ2-1, with 13 bases aligning to TRBD2. This CDR3 is 17 amino acids long. J was trimmed by 8 bases and V by 5 bases; bases with no gene match: 13. Germline assignment: CDR1 SGHDT and CDR2 YYEEEE. The CDR3 region has the DNA TGTGCCAGCAGGTCACTCTCCCGGACTAGCGGGAGTTATGAGCAGTTCTTC. Amino acid sequence: CASRSLSRTSGSYEQFF.

Here the CDR3 DNA reads TGCGCCAGCAGCCAGGGCCCCCCGGGATCTAGCACAGATACGCAGTATTTT. Its protein is CASSQGPPGSSTDTQYF. The V gene is TRBV4-1, the J gene TRBJ2-3, with D tentatively TRBD2 (5 bases). V was trimmed by 3 bases and J by 0 bases, leaving 16 bases between them. Germline values: CDR1 MGHRA, CDR2 YSYEKL. This CDR3 spans 17 amino acids.

The rearrangement joins TRBV19 to TRBJ2-5, with D perhaps assigned TRBD1 or TRBD2 (5 bases each). Germline V gene lookup returns CDR1 LNHDA and CDR2 SQIVND (reference sequence). The germline V and J ends were trimmed by 10 bases and 3 bases, with 15 bases remaining between them. This CDR3 region has 13 residues. CDR3 DNA sequence: TGTGCCACCGGGGACCGCGCGAAAGAGACCCAGTACTTC. This encodes CATGDRAKETQYF.

V gene TRBV4-3 combines with J gene TRBJ1-3; 7 positions agree with TRBD1. The CDR3 is made up of 17 amino acids. Germline trimming cut 1 base from V and 3 bases from J; bases unmatched to any gene: 9. In germline, CDR1 is LGHNA, CDR2 YSLEER. For the CDR3, the DNA is TGCGCCAGCAGCCAAGGTCACATGGGACAGATTGGAAACACCATATATTTT. Its translation is CASSQGHMGQIGNTIYF.

The chain recombines TRBV18 with TRBJ2-3; TRBD2 matches at 8 bases. This CDR3 is 17 amino acids long. The trim removed 0 bases at V and 0 bases at J, leaving 5 bases unmatched. CDR1 KGHSH and CDR2 LQKENI come from the germline V gene. The CDR3 sequence is CASSPPNREGSTDTQYF. CDR3 nucleotides: TGTGCCAGCTCACCACCAAATCGGGAGGGTAGCACAGATACGCAGTATTTT.

V is TRBV5-3 and J is TRBJ2-7, with D perhaps TRBD2 (6 bases). TRBV5-3 is classed as an ORF, of uncertain function. The CDR3 is 14 amino acids. Deletions cut 4 bases from V and 7 bases from J, with 18 bases between. The CDR3: CARSRTIPKWEQYF. The CDR3 DNA reads TGTGCCAGAAGCCGGACTATACCAAAGTGGGAGCAGTACTTC.

This clone was seen only once. The V and J genes are TRBV6-5 and TRBJ1-5; 10 bases are a match to TRBD1. Losses at the gene ends were 4 bases for V and 9 bases for J; bases not matched to a gene: 3. CDR1 and CDR2 (germline): MNHEY, SVGAGI. This CDR3 contains 13 residues. CDR3 in amino acids: CASSWDRGMPQHF. CDR3 DNA: TGTGCCAGCAGTTGGGACAGGGGTATGCCCCAGCATTTT.

This clone was seen only a few times. The V gene is TRBV2, the J gene TRBJ2-7, with 7 bases identical to TRBD2. V gave up 6 bases and J gave up 2 bases; unmatched junction bases: 4. The CDR3 has 13 amino acids. Germline CDR1 SNHLY, CDR2 FYNNEI. CDR3 protein: CASSAGVAYEQYF. CDR3 nucleotides: TGTGCCAGCAGCGCGGGAGTGGCCTACGAGCAGTACTTC.

This chain joins TRBV7-9 and TRBJ2-7; 8 bases agree with TRBD2. The V gene's germline CDR1 is SEHNR and CDR2 FQNEAQ (reference sequence). This CDR3 is built from 16 residues. V lost 2 bases to trimming and J lost 1 base; unmatched junction nucleotides: 7. Written as DNA, the CDR3 is TGTGCCAGCAGCTTACGGGAGGGACCTAAATCCTACGAGCAGTACTTC. It is translated as CASSLREGPKSYEQYF.

The chain carries TRBV4-3 and TRBJ1-2; the D is unclear. CDR1 and CDR2 from the germline V gene are LGHNA and YSLEER. V was shortened by 3 bases and J by 3 bases, with 8 bases between the two germline ends. This CDR3 has 13 amino acids. CDR3 DNA sequence: TGCGCCAGCAGCCAGAGCAGGTACTATGGCTACACCTTC. Protein sequence: CASSQSRYYGYTF.

The rearrangement links TRBV6-5 to TRBJ1-2; 8 bases map to TRBD1. Germline V gene lookup returns CDR1 MNHEY and CDR2 SVGAGI. This CDR3 spans 13 amino acids. The V gene end was trimmed by 6 bases and the J gene end by 7 bases; junction bases not matched to a gene: 7. In nucleotides, the CDR3 is TGTGCCAGCAGAAGACAGGGGCAACCTGGCTACACCTTC. This encodes CASRRQGQPGYTF.

The V gene is TRBV28, the J gene TRBJ1-1, with 11 bases matching TRBD1. CDR1 is MDHEN, CDR2 SYDVKM, per germline. V gave up 4 bases and J gave up 4 bases; unmatched junction bases: 5. The CDR3 runs to 15 residues. The CDR3 loop reads CASSSRDRGSTEAFF. CDR3 in DNA: TGTGCCAGCAGTTCCCGGGACAGGGGGTCCACTGAAGCTTTCTTT.